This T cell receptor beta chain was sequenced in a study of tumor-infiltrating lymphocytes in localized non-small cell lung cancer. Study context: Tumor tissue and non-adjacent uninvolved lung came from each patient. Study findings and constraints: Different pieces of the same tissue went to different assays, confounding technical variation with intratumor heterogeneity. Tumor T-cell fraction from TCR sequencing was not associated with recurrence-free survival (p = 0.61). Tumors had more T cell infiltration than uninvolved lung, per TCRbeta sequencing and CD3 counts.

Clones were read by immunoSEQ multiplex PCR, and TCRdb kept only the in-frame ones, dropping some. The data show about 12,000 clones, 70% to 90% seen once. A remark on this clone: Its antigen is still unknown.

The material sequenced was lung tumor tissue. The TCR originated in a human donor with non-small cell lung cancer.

CDR3 loop: CASEAGVYNEQFF. CDR3 nucleotide sequence: TGTGCCAGCGAGGCGGGAGTTTACAATGAGCAGTTCTTC. The chain uses TRBV2 and TRBJ2-1; 7 bases agree with TRBD2. The CDR3 is 13 amino acids. Germline values: CDR1 SNHLY, CDR2 FYNNEI. With 8 bases clipped from V and 4 bases from J, the junction kept 5 bases outside the gene matches.